This T cell receptor (beta chain) was identified during a study of blood T cell repertoires in COVID-19. Study at large: From T cells, B-cell-depleted T cells, or PBMCs came the material, which was cDNA or gDNA.

Using immunoSEQ multiplex PCR, the repertoire was profiled, and TCRdb retains in-frame clones only, with some absent. The data show roughly 260,000 clones, with roughly 80% seen just once and roughly 4% held by the top ten. The CDR3 sequence is 13 residues long. Germline CDR1 reads SGHRS; CDR2 reads YFSETQ. Trimming pared 0 bases from V and 4 bases from J, leaving 7 bases between. Input material: peripheral blood. This sequence was found in a woman in her 40s with active or convalescent COVID-19. The chain couples TRBV5-1 to TRBJ1-2, with D uncertain. The CDR3 coding sequence is TGCGCCAGCAGCTTGGCCCAGGCCTATGGCTACACCTTC. Protein sequence: CASSLAQAYGYTF.